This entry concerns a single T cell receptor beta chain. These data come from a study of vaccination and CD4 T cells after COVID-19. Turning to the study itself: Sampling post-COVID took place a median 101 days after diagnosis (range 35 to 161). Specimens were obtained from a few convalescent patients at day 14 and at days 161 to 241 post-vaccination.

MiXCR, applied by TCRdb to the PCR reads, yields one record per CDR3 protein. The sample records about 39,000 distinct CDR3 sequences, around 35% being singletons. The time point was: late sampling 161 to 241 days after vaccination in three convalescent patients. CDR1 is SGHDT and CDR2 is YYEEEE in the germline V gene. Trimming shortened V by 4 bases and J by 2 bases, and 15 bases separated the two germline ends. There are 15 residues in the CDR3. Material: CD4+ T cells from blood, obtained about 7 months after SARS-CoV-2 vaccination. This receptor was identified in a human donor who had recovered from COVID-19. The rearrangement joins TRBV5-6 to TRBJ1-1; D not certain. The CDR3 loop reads CASSPETGFNTEAFF. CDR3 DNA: TGTGCCAGCAGCCCGGAAACCGGATTCAACACTGAAGCTTTCTTT. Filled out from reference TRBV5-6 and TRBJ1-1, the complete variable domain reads DAGVTQSPTHLIKTRGQQVTLRCSPKSGHDTVSWYQQALGQGPQFIFQYYEEEERQRGNFPDRFSGHQFPNYSSELNVNALLLGDSALYLCASSPETGFNTEAFFGQGTRLTVV.